The clone carrying this TCR beta chain was seen repeatedly, ten times or more. This sample is part of a study of T-cell reconstitution after alpha-beta-depleted transplantation in children. The authors prepared the TCRbeta library with unique molecular identifiers. One entry per CDR3 protein results from TCRdb running MiXCR on the PCR reads. This table has hundreds of thousands of distinct CDR3 sequences, approximately 12% appearing once. The CDR3 loop spans 11 amino acids. Trimming stripped 2 bases from V and 5 bases from J, with 6 bases between. Germline lookup yields CDR1 SQVTM and CDR2 ANQGSEA. Here the sequenced sample was PBMCs from the stem cell graft donor, taken from the stem cell graft. The genes are TRBV29-1 and TRBJ1-2, with D tentatively TRBD1 (6 bases). The clonotype was recovered from a human donor who donated a stem cell graft to a child with acute lymphoblastic leukemia. The CDR3 region has the DNA TGCAGCGTTGAACAGGGGTATGGCTACACCTTC. Its translation is CSVEQGYGYTF.